The sequence of this T cell receptor beta chain was determined in a study of CD8 T cells in ankylosing spondylitis. One entry per CDR3 protein, called by TCRdb with MiXCR from the 5' RACE reads. The sample carries under 250,000 distinct CDR3 sequences, around 8% recorded once. The CDR3 totals 15 residues. With 6 bases removed from V and 3 bases from J, the gap between germline ends came to 17 bases. This clonotype was found a few times. The sequence came from a female donor with ankylosing spondylitis or in good health (not recorded which). The sample was blood, either unsorted or a sorted T cell fraction (not recorded which). V and J are TRBV12-3 or TRBV12-4 and TRBJ1-1, with a possible D match to TRBD1 (5 bases). CDR3 nucleotides: TGTGCCAGCAGCTCACCGGGGGAGAGAGACACTGAAGCTTTCTTT. It specifies CASSSPGERDTEAFF.